The rows below give T cell receptor beta chains drawn from one sample of a study of memory CD4+ T cells and cytomegalovirus serostatus. Here immunoSEQ multiplex PCR was the method, and the copy in TCRdb shows in-frame clones only, minus some. The sample holds under 50,000 clones, around four fifths seen once. Sequencing was performed on memory CD4+ T cells from blood. The receptor set was obtained from an adult in good health and CMV-seropositive. CDR3s include the opening cysteine and the closing phenylalanine or tryptophan. The order of the fields is V gene, J gene, clone size, D gene, CDR3 protein, CDR3 DNA. A D gene is named only where the DNA matches it firmly. Rows may omit the clone size; those that give it use once, few, many or a size class.

TRBV9	TRBJ1-2	once	NA	CASSPDPGGNYGYTF	TGTGCCAGCAGCCCCGATCCGGGGGGAAACTATGGCTACACCTTC
TRBV5-4	TRBJ2-2	NA	NA	CASSFGDEDTGELFF	TGTGCCAGCAGCTTCGGGGACGAAGACACCGGGGAGCTGTTTTTT
TRBV9	TRBJ1-4	NA	TRBD1	CASSVQTGDNEKLFF	TGTGCCAGCAGCGTTCAGACAGGGGATAATGAAAAACTGTTTTTT
TRBV29-1	TRBJ2-3	NA	TRBD2	CSVDSGGAGDTQYF	TGCAGCGTTGATAGCGGGGGGGCCGGAGATACGCAGTATTTT
TRBV19	TRBJ2-4	NA	TRBD1	CASSIYPGQGSSRAKNIQYF	TGTGCCAGTAGTATCTATCCGGGACAGGGTTCCTCACGGGCCAAAAACATTCAGTACTTC
TRBV2	TRBJ1-2	NA	NA	CASSEGAGVTLYGYTF	TGTGCCAGCAGTGAAGGGGCAGGAGTGACCCTCTATGGCTACACCTTC
TRBV7-2	TRBJ2-1	NA	TRBD2	CASSLASGGGQFF	TGTGCCAGCAGCTTAGCTAGCGGGGGAGGTCAGTTCTTC
TRBV4-1	TRBJ2-5	NA	TRBD2	CASSRAHGRETQYF	TGCGCCAGCAGCCGGGCGCACGGGAGGGAGACCCAGTACTTC
TRBV19	TRBJ2-3	NA	TRBD1	CASSISTGDGTDTQYF	TGTGCCAGTAGTATTTCTACAGGGGATGGCACAGATACGCAGTATTTT
TRBV6-6	TRBJ2-5	NA	NA	CASSPGRETQYF	TGTGCCAGCAGCCCAGGAAGAGAGACCCAGTACTTC